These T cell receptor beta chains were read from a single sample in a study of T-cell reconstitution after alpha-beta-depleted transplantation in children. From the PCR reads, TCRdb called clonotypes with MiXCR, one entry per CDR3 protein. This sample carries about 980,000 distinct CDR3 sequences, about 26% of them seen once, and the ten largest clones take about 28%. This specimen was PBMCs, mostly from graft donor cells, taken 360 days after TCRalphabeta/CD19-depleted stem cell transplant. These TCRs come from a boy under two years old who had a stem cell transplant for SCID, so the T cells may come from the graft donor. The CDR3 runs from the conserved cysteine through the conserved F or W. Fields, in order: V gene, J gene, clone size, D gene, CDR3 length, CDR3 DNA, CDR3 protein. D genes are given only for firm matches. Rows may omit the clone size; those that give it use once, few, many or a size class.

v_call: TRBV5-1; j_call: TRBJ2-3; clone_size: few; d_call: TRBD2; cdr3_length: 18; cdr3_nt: TGCGCCAGCAGCTTGGAAGGACTAGCCCTCCGGGGCACAGATACGCAGTATTTT; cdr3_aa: CASSLEGLALRGTDTQYF
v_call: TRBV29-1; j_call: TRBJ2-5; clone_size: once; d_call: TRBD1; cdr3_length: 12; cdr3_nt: TGCAGCGTTGGGGACAGGCGAGAGACCCAGTACTTC; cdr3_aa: CSVGDRRETQYF
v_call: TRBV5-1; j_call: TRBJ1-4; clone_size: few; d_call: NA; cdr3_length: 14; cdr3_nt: TGCGCCAGCAGCTTGACGACCGTAAATGAAAAACTGTTTTTT; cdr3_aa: CASSLTTVNEKLFF
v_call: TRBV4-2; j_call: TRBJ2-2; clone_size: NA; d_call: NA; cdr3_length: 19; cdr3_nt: TGTGCCAGCAGCCAAGATACCGGTGGGGGAAGAGCGACCCGCGGGGAGCTGTTTTTT; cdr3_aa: CASSQDTGGGRATRGELFF
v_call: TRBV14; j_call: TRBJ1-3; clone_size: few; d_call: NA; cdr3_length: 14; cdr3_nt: TGTGCCAGCAGCCAACCGGGTTCTGGAAACACCATATATTTT; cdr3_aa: CASSQPGSGNTIYF
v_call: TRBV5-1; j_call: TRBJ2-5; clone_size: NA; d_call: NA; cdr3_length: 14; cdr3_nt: TGCGCCAGCAGCTCCCAGGGGTTTCAAGAGACCCAGTACTTC; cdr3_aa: CASSSQGFQETQYF
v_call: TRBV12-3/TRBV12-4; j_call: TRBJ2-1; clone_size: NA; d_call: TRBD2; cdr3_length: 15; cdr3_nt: TGTGCCAGCAGACAAACTAGCGGGGTAAGGAATGAGCAGTTCTTC; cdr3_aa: CASRQTSGVRNEQFF
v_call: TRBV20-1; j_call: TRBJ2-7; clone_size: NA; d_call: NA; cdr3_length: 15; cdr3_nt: TGCAGTGCTAGGACCCCCGGGACGGAAATCTACGAGCAGTACTTC; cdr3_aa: CSARTPGTEIYEQYF
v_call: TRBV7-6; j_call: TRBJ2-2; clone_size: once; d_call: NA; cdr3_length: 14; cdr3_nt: TGTGCCAGCAGCTTAGGGTGGAGCACCGGGGAGCTGTTTTTT; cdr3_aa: CASSLGWSTGELFF
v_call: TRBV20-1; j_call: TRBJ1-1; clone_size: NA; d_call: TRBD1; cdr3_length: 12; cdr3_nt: TGCAGTGCTATCCAGGGGGCTGGTGAAGCTTTCTTT; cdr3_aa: CSAIQGAGEAFF
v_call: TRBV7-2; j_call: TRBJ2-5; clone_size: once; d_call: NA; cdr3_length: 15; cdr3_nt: TGTGCCAGCAGCTTAACGGTGACAGCTAAAGAGACCCAGTACTTC; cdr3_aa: CASSLTVTAKETQYF
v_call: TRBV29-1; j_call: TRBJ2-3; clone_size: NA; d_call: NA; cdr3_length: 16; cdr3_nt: TGCAGCGTCCCTTCAGGGAGGGGGGGCCTCACAGATACGCAGTATTTT; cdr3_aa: CSVPSGRGGLTDTQYF
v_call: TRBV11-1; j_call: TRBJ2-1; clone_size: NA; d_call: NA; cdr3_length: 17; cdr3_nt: TGTGCCAGCAGCTTAGATGGCCGACAGAGCTCCTACAATGAGCAGTTCTTC; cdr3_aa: CASSLDGRQSSYNEQFF
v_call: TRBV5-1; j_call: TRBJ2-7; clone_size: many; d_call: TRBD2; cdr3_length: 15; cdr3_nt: TGCGCCAGCAGCTTGGCGGCAGGGAGGGTAGAAGAGCAGTACTTC; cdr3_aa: CASSLAAGRVEEQYF
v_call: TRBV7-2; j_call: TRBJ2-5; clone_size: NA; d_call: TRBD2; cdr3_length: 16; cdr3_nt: TGTGCCAGCAGCCGAGGCGGACTAGCGGGTCAAGAGACCCAGTACTTC; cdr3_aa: CASSRGGLAGQETQYF
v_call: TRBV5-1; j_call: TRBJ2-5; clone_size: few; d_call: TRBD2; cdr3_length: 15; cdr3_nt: TGCGCCAGCAGACCTGGACTAGCGGTCCAAGAGACCCAGTACTTC; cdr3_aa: CASRPGLAVQETQYF
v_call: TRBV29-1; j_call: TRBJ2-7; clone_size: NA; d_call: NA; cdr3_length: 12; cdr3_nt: TGCAGCGTTACTCTGGGGGCGAACGAGCAGTACTTC; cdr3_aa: CSVTLGANEQYF
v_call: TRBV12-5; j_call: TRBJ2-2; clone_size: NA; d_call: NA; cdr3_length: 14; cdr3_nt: TGTGCTAGTGGTTTTCTCAGGGATTTCGGGGAGCTGTTTTTT; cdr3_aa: CASGFLRDFGELFF
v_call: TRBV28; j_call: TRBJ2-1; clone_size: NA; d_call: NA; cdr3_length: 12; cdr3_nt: TGTGCCAGCAGTTTCCGGGCTCTCGAGCAGTTCTTC; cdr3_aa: CASSFRALEQFF
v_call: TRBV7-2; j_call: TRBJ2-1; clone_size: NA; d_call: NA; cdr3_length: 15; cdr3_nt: TGTGCCAGCAGCTCTCCGGGCCGTATGGGCAATGAGCAGTTCTTC; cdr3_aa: CASSSPGRMGNEQFF